The 18 T cell receptor beta chains below come from one sample, sequenced in a study of identical twins (dated by TCRdb to 2016 to 2017). The library was prepared using 5' RACE. The sample was run on an Illumina HiSeq 2000. TCRdb ran its own pipeline on the public reads, namely fastp trimming at Q25 and MiXCR clone calling, and kept in-frame beta chains. Identical CDR3 proteins give one entry, which carries the most common genes and DNA. This sample is represented by 130,000 to 150,000 distinct CDR3 sequences; 3% to 4.5% of them were singletons. 8.1% of the sample is held by the ten biggest clonotypes. The sequenced sample consisted of memory T cells sorted from blood. This sample's cell subset or site label indicates: CD45RO+ enriched T cells. The receptors were gathered from a man aged 18 to 29 in good health.

This clonotype was seen at least ten times. The chain has TRBV24-1 and TRBJ2-7; D is ambiguous. The V and J ends lost 8 bases and 1 base respectively, with 8 bases between them. The CDR3 sequence is 12 residues long. Germline lookup yields CDR1 KGHDR and CDR2 SFDVKD. CDR3 coding DNA: TGTGCCACCAACAGAGATTCCTACGAGCAGTACTTC. It specifies CATNRDSYEQYF.

This clonotype was counted many times. The rearrangement joins TRBV7-8 to TRBJ2-2; D remains ambiguous. The germline V gene encodes CDR1 SGHVS and CDR2 FQNEAQ. The length of the CDR3 is 14 residues. The germline V and J ends were trimmed by 6 bases and 0 bases, with 8 bases remaining between them. CDR3 in amino acids: CASRSGANTGELFF. As DNA, the CDR3 is TGTGCCAGCAGGTCGGGTGCGAACACCGGGGAGCTGTTTTTT.

The chain has TRBV7-2 and TRBJ2-1; 7 nucleotides agree with TRBD2. The germline V gene has CDR1 SGHTA and CDR2 FQGNSA. V shed 6 bases and J 0 bases; nucleotides not matched to a gene: 8. The length of the CDR3 is 16 residues. This chain's CDR3 is CASSPTSSNSYNEQFF. DNA of the CDR3: TGTGCCAGCAGTCCGACTAGCTCCAACTCCTACAATGAGCAGTTCTTC.

This clonotype has only a few counts. The chain uses TRBV25-1 and TRBJ2-1; D perhaps matches TRBD1 (6 bases). CDR1 and CDR2 (germline): MGHDK, SYGVNS. The CDR3 loop spans 17 amino acids. V shed 8 bases and J shed 0 bases, with 20 bases lying between them. In DNA, the CDR3 is TGTGCCAGCGGGTCCCTCCTCACAGGGAGCTCCTACAATGAGCAGTTCTTC. Protein: CASGSLLTGSSYNEQFF.

This clonotype was recorded many times. The CDR3 loop is CASGDGGTREEQYF. CDR3 nucleotides: TGTGCCAGCGGCGATGGCGGGACTCGGGAGGAGCAGTACTTC. The genes are TRBV12-3 or TRBV12-4 and TRBJ2-7, with D perhaps TRBD2 (6 bases). Trimming took 8 bases from V and 7 from J, leaving 21 bases between them. This CDR3 spans 14 amino acids.

In its sample, this clonotype was seen many times. V usage is TRBV12-3 or TRBV12-4 and J usage is TRBJ2-4, with 10 bases fitting TRBD2. The CDR3 spans 19 residues. The ends lost 5 bases at V and 3 bases at J; junction bases unmatched: 16. CDR3 sequence reads: CASSIIAGGAVLGKNIQYF. The CDR3 DNA sequence: TGTGCCAGCAGTATAATAGCGGGAGGCGCCGTTTTGGGCAAAAACATTCAGTACTTC.

There are many counts of this clonotype. This rearrangement joins TRBV12-3 or TRBV12-4 to TRBJ2-2, with unresolved D. V lost 0 bases and J 6 bases, leaving 2 bases between the germline ends. CDR3 length: 12 residues. The DNA of the CDR3 is TGTGCCAGCAGTTTAGCACCCGGGGAGCTGTTTTTT. Protein product: CASSLAPGELFF.

This clonotype was counted at least ten times. The chain combines TRBV20-1 with TRBJ2-1; tentatively, D is TRBD1 (5 bases). The germline gives CDR1 DFQATT, CDR2 SNEGSKA (reference sequence). V was shortened by 4 bases and J by 5 bases, with 18 bases between the two germline ends. The CDR3 is 15 amino acids. CDR3 DNA sequence: TGCAGTGCTAAAACTTACTCCTCCAGGGACAATGAGCAGTTCTTC. It specifies CSAKTYSSRDNEQFF.

This clonotype was recorded many times. The chain employs TRBV20-1 and TRBJ1-1; D is unresolved. The CDR3 length is 15 residues. In germline, CDR1 is DFQATT, CDR2 SNEGSKA (reference sequence). The V gene lost 3 bases and the J gene lost 1 base, with 15 bases spanning the gap. In nucleotides, the CDR3 is TGCAGTGCTAGGGATAAAGTTCATCAGAACACTGAAGCTTTCTTT. Translated: CSARDKVHQNTEAFF.

This clonotype was observed many times. The J gene is TRBJ2-5, the V gene TRBV13; D not resolved. The ends were cut back, 2 bases at V and 4 bases at J, with 5 bases in the middle. The germline V gene has CDR1 PRHDT and CDR2 FYEKMQ (reference sequence). The CDR3 loop spans 12 amino acids. The CDR3 reads CASSLRVETQYF. DNA for the CDR3: TGTGCCAGCAGCTTAAGGGTAGAGACCCAGTACTTC.

The table lists this clonotype with many counts. The chain joins TRBV7-9 to TRBJ2-5; D is tentatively TRBD1 or TRBD2 (5 bases each). The germline V gene has CDR1 SEHNR and CDR2 FQNEAQ (reference sequence). The CDR3 totals 15 residues. Trimming removed 3 bases from V and 2 bases from J, with 13 bases in between. The DNA of the CDR3 is TGTGCCAGCAGCTTTGGGGGTCCAGGGCAAGAGACCCAGTACTTC. Translated: CASSFGGPGQETQYF.

In this sample, this clonotype turned up many times. The gene calls are TRBV4-3 and TRBJ1-6; no clear D. Trimming cost V 1 base and J 7 bases, with 2 bases left between them. In germline, CDR1 is LGHNA, CDR2 YSLEER. CDR3 length: 12 residues. The CDR3 nucleotides are TGCGCCAGCAGCCAAGCGAATTCACCCCTCCACTTT. This sequence encodes CASSQANSPLHF.

The chain has TRBV20-1 and TRBJ2-2, with 8 bases aligning to TRBD1. The CDR3 contains 16 residues. The trim removed 5 bases at V and 0 bases at J, leaving 8 bases unmatched. The germline gives CDR1 DFQATT, CDR2 SNEGSKA (reference sequence). The CDR3 DNA sequence: TGCAGTGCTTTCGACAGGGGTAAAGCGAACACCGGGGAGCTGTTTTTT. Translating gives CSAFDRGKANTGELFF.

This clonotype came up many times. The V and J genes are TRBV12-3 or TRBV12-4 and TRBJ2-3; D not certain. This CDR3 has 11 residues. V was shortened by 3 bases and J by 5 bases, with 3 bases between the two germline ends. CDR3 sequence: CASSFKDTQYF. The CDR3 bases are TGTGCCAGCAGTTTCAAAGATACGCAGTATTTT.

This clonotype was detected ten times or more. This chain uses TRBV5-1 with TRBJ2-5; no clear D gene. The CDR3 length is 14 residues. Per the germline V gene, CDR1 is SGHRS and CDR2 is YFSETQ. V lost 0 bases and J lost 8, with 14 bases in between. In DNA form, the CDR3 reads TGCGCCAGCAGCTTGGATGTGACGGATTCTACCCAGTACTTC. Protein product: CASSLDVTDSTQYF.

This clonotype showed up just a few times. This chain links TRBV5-4 with TRBJ2-5; D uncertain. Trimming took 7 bases from V and 2 from J, leaving 12 bases between them. This CDR3 comprises 13 residues. Germline loops: CDR1 SGHNT, CDR2 YYREEE (reference sequence). The CDR3 nucleotides read TGTGCCAGCTCCGGGCCCATGCAAGAGACCCAGTACTTC. Translating gives CASSGPMQETQYF. Filled out from reference TRBV5-4 and TRBJ2-5, the complete variable domain reads ETGVTQSPTHLIKTRGQQVTLRCSSQSGHNTVSWYQQALGQGPQFIFQYYREEENGRGNFPPRFSGLQFPNYSSELNVNALELDDSALYLCASSGPMQETQYFGPGTRLLVL.

There are many counts of this clonotype. The genes are TRBV7-9 and TRBJ2-1, with D perhaps matching TRBD1 (6 bases). The CDR3 is made up of 13 amino acids. Deletions cut 4 bases from V and 9 bases from J, with 13 bases between. Germline CDR1 is SEHNR and CDR2 is FQNEAQ (reference sequence). The CDR3 here is CASSSGTSAEQFF. The DNA of the CDR3 is TGTGCCAGCAGCTCCGGGACATCAGCTGAGCAGTTCTTC.

V gene TRBV11-2 combines with J gene TRBJ2-5, with 10 bases identical to TRBD2. V lost 6 bases and J lost 5; bases outside the gene matches: 9. Looked up from germline, CDR1 is SGHAT and CDR2 is FQNNGV. The CDR3 length is 15 residues. CDR3 DNA sequence: TGTGCCAGCAGACCTCTAGCGGGAGAGCGTGAGACCCAGTACTTC. This encodes CASRPLAGERETQYF.